This T cell receptor (beta chain) originates from a study of CD8+ T cells in alopecia areata. Findings and limits, study-wide: It was observed that many expanded lesional clones persisted in scalp and blood during tofacitinib. Tofacitinib significantly reduced both scalp clonality and expanded CD8+ clones among the top 100.

RNA extraction was followed by reverse transcription into cDNA, which acted as the sequencing template. The method was immunoSEQ multiplex PCR; TCRdb's version includes in-frame clones alone and lacks a portion of them. The table records about 120,000 clones, 50% to 55% of them present only once. The CDR3 consists of 13 residues. CDR1 is SGHAT, CDR2 FQDESV, per germline (reference sequence). The ends were cut back, 3 bases at V and 3 bases at J, with 6 bases in the middle. A remark on this clone: Its target is unknown.

Sample treatment: oral pan-JAK inhibitor, 5-10 mg twice daily. The sample in question was CD4+ T cells sorted from blood, obtained at week 4, from a patient treated with tofacitinib. The chain employs TRBV11-1 and TRBJ1-5; no clear D. The source is a human donor with alopecia areata. CDR3 sequence: CASSLGDNQPQHF. CDR3 DNA: TGTGCCAGCAGCTTGGGCGACAATCAGCCCCAGCATTTT. Drawing the rest from reference TRBV11-1 and TRBJ1-5, the complete variable domain is EAEVAQSPRYKITEKSQAVAFWCDPISGHATLYWYRQILGQGPELLVQFQDESVVDDSQLPKDRFSAERLKGVDSTLKIQPAELGDSAMYLCASSLGDNQPQHFGDGTRLSIL.